Below, 28 T cell receptor beta chains from the same sample are listed, as sequenced in a study of CD8 T cells in ankylosing spondylitis. TCRdb called the 5' RACE reads again in MiXCR, with one record for every CDR3 protein. Among approximately 250,000 distinct CDR3 sequences listed, 20% to 30% were seen once. The sample consisted of blood, either unsorted or a sorted T cell fraction (not recorded which). Receptor source: a male donor with ankylosing spondylitis or in good health (not recorded which).

This clonotype was found a few times. The chain combines TRBV2 with TRBJ2-3; TRBD2 aligns across 9 bases. The CDR3 runs 15 residues. CDR1 is SNHLY and CDR2 is FYNNEI in the germline V gene. Trimming at V came to 6 bases and at J to 2 bases, leaving 6 bases not matched to a gene. CDR3 sequence reads: CASSRRGGNTDTQYF. The CDR3 DNA reads TGTGCCAGCAGCAGGCGGGGGGGCAACACAGATACGCAGTATTTT.

A few counts support this clonotype. The chain employs TRBV6-5 and TRBJ1-1; TRBD1 matches at 8 bases. Germline-derived CDR1 and CDR2 are MNHEY and SVGAGI. The length of the CDR3 is 15 residues. The trim removed 0 bases at V and 4 bases at J, leaving 4 bases unmatched. CDR3 coding DNA: TGTGCCAGCAGTTACTCGATAACAGGGGGCACTGAAGCTTTCTTT. It is translated as CASSYSITGGTEAFF.

This clonotype was found many times. The CDR3 DNA reads TGCAGCGTTGAAGAGGTTGACAATGAGCAGTTCTTC. This sequence encodes CSVEEVDNEQFF. The V call is TRBV29-1, the J call TRBJ2-1, with D hard to call. Germline V lookup: CDR1 SQVTM, CDR2 ANQGSEA. The CDR3 extends over 12 amino acids. V gave up 0 bases and J gave up 5 bases, with 5 bases separating them.

The DNA of the CDR3 is TGTGCCAGCAGTTTTCAGGGGGCCGGGGAGACCCAGTACTTC. It translates to CASSFQGAGETQYF. J is TRBJ2-5 and V is TRBV27; TRBD1 matches at 8 bases. Per germline, CDR1 MNHEY and CDR2 SMNVEV (reference sequence). Trimming cost V 3 bases and J 5 bases; bases outside gene matches: 5. The CDR3 spans 14 residues.

This clonotype showed up just a few times. This chain links TRBV12-3 or TRBV12-4 with TRBJ2-1; D unresolved. With 7 bases removed from V and 0 bases from J, the gap between germline ends came to 13 bases. This CDR3 has 15 residues. Here the CDR3 DNA reads TGTGCCAGCATATTAAGTGATAGCTCCTACAATGAGCAGTTCTTC. Translation gives CASILSDSSYNEQFF.

This chain joins TRBV14 and TRBJ2-1, with 7 positions matching TRBD2. Unmatched junction bases numbered 7, after V lost 0 bases and J lost 5 bases. The CDR3 has 16 amino acids. CDR1 and CDR2 from the germline V gene are SGHDN and FVKESK. The CDR3 loop is CASSQDVTGLNNEQFF. Written as DNA, the CDR3 is TGTGCCAGCAGCCAAGATGTCACGGGACTAAACAATGAGCAGTTCTTC.

J is TRBJ2-2 and V is TRBV12-3 or TRBV12-4; D gene unclear. There are 12 residues in the CDR3. The V end lost 6 bases, the J end lost 1 base, and 3 bases lay between the germline ends. The CDR3 DNA sequence: TGTGCCAGCAGGGTGAACACCGGGGAGCTGTTTTTT. It translates to CASRVNTGELFF.

This clonotype was seen repeatedly, ten times or more. This chain uses TRBV7-9 with TRBJ2-3; D is undetermined. Trimming removed 1 base from V and 2 bases from J, with 7 bases in between. Germline CDR1 is SEHNR and CDR2 is FQNEAQ (reference sequence). CDR3 length equals 14 residues. The CDR3 DNA is TGTGCCAGCAGCTTAGGTCTTTCCACAGATACGCAGTATTTT. Protein: CASSLGLSTDTQYF.

This clonotype was seen a handful of times. The J gene is TRBJ1-2, the V gene TRBV12-3 or TRBV12-4; D may be TRBD1 (6 bases). V was pared by 5 bases and J by 7 bases, with 14 bases between. This CDR3 contains 13 residues. DNA of the CDR3: TGTGCCAGCAGTATCCGGACAGAGGGTGGCTACACCTTC. Translating it yields CASSIRTEGGYTF.

The rearrangement links TRBV11-2 to TRBJ2-3; D ambiguous. CDR3 length equals 12 residues. The germline V gene encodes CDR1 SGHAT and CDR2 FQNNGV. The V and J ends lost 3 bases and 6 bases respectively, with 7 bases between them. CDR3 coding DNA: TGTGCCAGCAGCTTCGAGGAGGATACGCAGTATTTT. Residues: CASSFEEDTQYF.

This clonotype was found many times. The J gene is TRBJ2-2, the V gene TRBV20-1; D remains unclear. The V end was cut by 1 base, the J end by 7 bases, with 7 bases between. Germline loops: CDR1 DFQATT, CDR2 SNEGSKA (reference sequence). The length of the CDR3 is 12 residues. CDR3 amino acids: CSARGVSGELFF. Written as DNA, the CDR3 is TGCAGTGCTAGAGGTGTTAGCGGGGAGCTGTTTTTT.

There are a few counts of this clonotype. The chain combines TRBV14 with TRBJ2-1; no clear D. Trimming took 3 bases from V and 4 from J, leaving 7 bases between them. The germline gives CDR1 SGHDN, CDR2 FVKESK. This CDR3 contains 13 residues. In DNA form, the CDR3 reads TGTGCCAGCAGCCATGGCTGGTACAATGAGCAGTTCTTC. The encoded protein is CASSHGWYNEQFF.

The genes are TRBV20-1 and TRBJ2-7; D might be TRBD2 (5 bases). The V and J ends lost 1 base and 2 bases respectively, with 12 bases between them. There are 14 residues in the CDR3. Germline loops: CDR1 DFQATT, CDR2 SNEGSKA (reference sequence). This CDR3 is CSARGPGKTYEQYF. CDR3 nucleotide sequence: TGCAGTGCTAGAGGCCCCGGGAAAACCTACGAGCAGTACTTC.

This clonotype was counted a few times. With a much larger clone just one base away, this may be a read error. CDR3 DNA: TGCAGTGCTAGACAGGGGGCAGAGACCCAGTACTTC. The encoded protein is CSARQGAETQYF. The chain joins TRBV20-1 to TRBJ2-5, with 8 bases that match TRBD1. Germline V CDR1 and CDR2: DFQATT, SNEGSKA (reference sequence). This CDR3 comprises 12 residues. With V trimmed by 2 bases and J by 4 bases, 0 bases remained unmatched.

This clonotype was counted at least ten times. The chain joins TRBV12-3 or TRBV12-4 to TRBJ2-3; no firm D call. V was clipped by 1 base and J by 9 bases, with 5 bases between them. The CDR3 loop spans 11 amino acids. The CDR3 nucleotides read TGTGCCAGCAGTTTAGGGATAACGCAGTATTTT. This sequence encodes CASSLGITQYF.

This clonotype was seen only a few times. The CDR3 DNA is TGCAGTGCTAGAGTAGTGATAGCGGGGAGAGATACGCAGTATTTT. This codes for CSARVVIAGRDTQYF. The chain uses TRBV20-1 and TRBJ2-3; 8 nucleotides line up with TRBD2. With 1 base clipped from V and 5 bases from J, the junction kept 8 bases outside the gene matches. The CDR3 spans 15 residues. Germline V CDR1 and CDR2: DFQATT, SNEGSKA (reference sequence).

The rearrangement links TRBV7-2 to TRBJ2-1, with a possible D match to TRBD2 (6 bases). CDR3 length equals 15 residues. V dropped 5 bases and J dropped 1 base, with 12 bases sitting between them. Germline loops: CDR1 SGHTA, CDR2 FQGNSA. The CDR3 sequence: CASSPAGQSYNEQFF. For the CDR3, the DNA is TGTGCCAGCAGCCCCGCGGGGCAATCCTACAATGAGCAGTTCTTC.

In its sample, this clonotype was seen many times. The rearrangement joins TRBV12-3 or TRBV12-4 to TRBJ2-1; unclear D gene. Trimming cost V 1 base and J 7 bases, with 11 bases left between them. This CDR3 spans 14 amino acids. In DNA form, the CDR3 reads TGTGCCAGCAGTTTAGGGCTAGGGATTAATGAGCAGTTCTTC. It encodes CASSLGLGINEQFF.

This clonotype was seen repeatedly, ten times or more. The chain has TRBV5-1 and TRBJ2-5, with a tentative D call TRBD2 (6 bases). Trimming left V 3 bases short and J 4 bases short, with 16 bases between. The CDR3 has 15 residues. CDR1 and CDR2 from the germline V gene are SGHRS and YFSETQ. DNA for the CDR3: TGCGCCAGCAGCTCCGGGTCTTACGGGGGAGAGACCCAGTACTTC. It specifies CASSSGSYGGETQYF.

In nucleotides, the CDR3 is TGCAGCCGAGGGCCGGGGGACAGGACCAATGGCTACACCTTC. Its translation is CSRGPGDRTNGYTF. The chain combines TRBV20-1 with TRBJ1-2, with TRBD1 matching over 8 bases. The CDR3 covers 14 residues. Germline loops: CDR1 DFQATT, CDR2 SNEGSKA (reference sequence).

This chain's CDR3 is CSARGPTDTQYF. The CDR3 DNA reads TGCAGTGCTAGAGGACCCACAGATACGCAGTATTTT. The chain uses TRBV20-1 and TRBJ2-3; no clear D gene. The CDR3 sequence is 12 residues long. Trimming cost V 1 base and J 2 bases, with 4 bases left between them. The germline V gene has CDR1 DFQATT and CDR2 SNEGSKA (reference sequence).

This sequence joins TRBV20-1 and TRBJ2-7; D gene unclear. The CDR3 sequence is 16 residues long. V was cut by 1 base and J by 2 bases, with 18 bases left in between. Germline loops: CDR1 DFQATT, CDR2 SNEGSKA (reference sequence). This chain's CDR3 is CSARVFGSGRTYEQYF. The CDR3 nucleotides are TGCAGTGCTAGAGTGTTTGGGTCAGGAAGAACCTACGAGCAGTACTTC.

In this sample, this clonotype turned up a few times. The chain links TRBV3-1 to TRBJ2-7, with 8 positions matching TRBD2. CDR3 length equals 16 residues. Germline-derived CDR1 and CDR2 are LGHDT and YNNKEL (reference sequence). The ends lost 0 bases at V and 3 bases at J; junction bases unmatched: 7. The DNA for the CDR3 is TGTGCCAGCAGCCAAGACACAGCGGGGGCGTTCTACGAGCAGTACTTC. This translates into CASSQDTAGAFYEQYF.

This clonotype was observed a handful of times. The chain combines TRBV20-1 with TRBJ2-7, with TRBD2 identical over 11 bases. The junction had 10 bases not matched to a gene; V was cut back by 0 bases and J by 6 bases. There are 16 residues in the CDR3. In germline, CDR1 is DFQATT, CDR2 SNEGSKA (reference sequence). The DNA of the CDR3 is TGCAGTGCTAGAGATCCCGCTAGCGGGGGGTTAGGCGAGCAGTACTTC. This codes for CSARDPASGGLGEQYF.

This clonotype was seen ten or more times. V gene TRBV12-3 or TRBV12-4 combines with J gene TRBJ1-5; 11 bases agree with TRBD1. The CDR3 runs to 14 residues. Unmatched junction bases numbered 2, after V lost 5 bases and J lost 5 bases. The CDR3 is CASSRGQGDQPQHF. The CDR3 nucleotides are TGTGCCAGCAGTCGGGGACAGGGGGATCAGCCCCAGCATTTT.

The rearrangement joins TRBV6-1 to TRBJ2-1; TRBD2 might be the D (7 bases). In germline, CDR1 is MNHNS, CDR2 SASEGT. The V end was cut by 8 bases, the J end by 2 bases, with 16 bases between. The CDR3 length is 15 residues. CDR3 nucleotide sequence: TGTGCCAGCTCCAGGGGCGCGGGGGCCTACAATGAGCAGTTCTTC. The encoded protein is CASSRGAGAYNEQFF.

This clonotype was observed at least ten times. The V gene is TRBV12-3 or TRBV12-4, the J gene TRBJ1-5, with D possibly TRBD1 on 5 matching bases. This CDR3 is built from 15 residues. V gave up 4 bases and J gave up 15 bases, with 25 bases separating them. CDR3 coding DNA: TGTGCCAGCAGTTCCCGGGGGGGGACCTCCGGGCCAAGGCATTTT. This translates into CASSSRGGTSGPRHF.

The chain links TRBV3-1 to TRBJ2-7, with D unresolved. This CDR3 is built from 12 residues. Trimming took off 1 base at V and 8 bases at J, with 9 bases between the two ends. Germline CDR1 LGHDT, CDR2 YNNKEL (reference sequence). CDR3 in amino acids: CASSQVAHQQYF. The CDR3 nucleotides are TGTGCCAGCAGCCAAGTCGCCCATCAGCAGTACTTC.